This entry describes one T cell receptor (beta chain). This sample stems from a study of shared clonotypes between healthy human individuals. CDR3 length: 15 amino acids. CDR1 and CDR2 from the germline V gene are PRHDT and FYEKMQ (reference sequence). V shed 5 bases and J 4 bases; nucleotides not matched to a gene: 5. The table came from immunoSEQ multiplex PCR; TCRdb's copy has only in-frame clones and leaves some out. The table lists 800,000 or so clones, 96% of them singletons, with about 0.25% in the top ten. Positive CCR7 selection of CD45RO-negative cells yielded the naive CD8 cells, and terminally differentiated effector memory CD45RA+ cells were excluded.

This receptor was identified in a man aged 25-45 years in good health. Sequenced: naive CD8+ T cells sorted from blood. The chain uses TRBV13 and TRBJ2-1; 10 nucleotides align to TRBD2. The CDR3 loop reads CASSPGLADYNEQFF. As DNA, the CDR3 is TGTGCCAGCAGCCCTGGACTAGCGGATTACAATGAGCAGTTCTTC.